A selection of T cell receptor beta chains follows, all from one sample in a study of beta chain features in type 1 diabetes. The repertoire was sequenced with immunoSEQ multiplex PCR; TCRdb's copy has only in-frame clones and lacks some. The table lists 300,000 to 350,000 clones, under 8.5% of them singletons. Sequenced sample: central memory CD4+ T cells from blood. These receptors were taken from a woman younger than 35 in good health. The CDR3 runs from the conserved cysteine through the conserved F or W. The order of the fields is D gene, V gene, clone size, J gene, CDR3 DNA, CDR3 protein. The D gene is left open where the match is weak. Expanded clones get a size class; other rows say once, few or many, or leave the size out.

TRBD2	TRBV4-3	NA	TRBJ2-1	TGCGCCAGCAGCCATACTAGCGGCTACAATGAGCAGTTCTTC	CASSHTSGYNEQFF
NA	TRBV4-1	NA	TRBJ2-7	TGCGCCAGCGCGCCCCGACAGTCCCTCTCCTACGAGCAGTACTTC	CASAPRQSLSYEQYF
NA	TRBV2	NA	TRBJ2-5	TGTGCCAGCAGTGCAGGTCCTGGCGGGATCGGGCAAGAGACCCAGTACTTC	CASSAGPGGIGQETQYF
TRBD1	TRBV4-1	NA	TRBJ2-5	TGCGCCAGCAGCCATTTGACAGGGCGGGAGACCCAGTACTTC	CASSHLTGRETQYF
NA	TRBV5-1	few	TRBJ2-5	TGCGCCAGTTACGTACGGGGAGAGACCCAGTACTTC	CASYVRGETQYF
NA	TRBV5-6	few	TRBJ1-5	TGTGCCAGCAGCCTTACAGGGACCCAGCCCCAGCATTTT	CASSLTGTQPQHF
NA	TRBV4-3	NA	TRBJ1-4	TGCGCCAGCAGCCAAGGGCAGGGGCTCGAAAAACTGTTTTTT	CASSQGQGLEKLFF
TRBD2	TRBV5-1	NA	TRBJ2-3	TGCGCCAGCAGCTTGCTCCCAGCGGGGGGCACAGATACGCAGTATTTT	CASSLLPAGGTDTQYF
NA	TRBV14	many	TRBJ2-5	TGTGCCAGCAGCCAAGGTCTACAAGAGACCCAGTACTTC	CASSQGLQETQYF
NA	TRBV7-9	NA	TRBJ2-1	TGTGCCAGCAGCCCGGGGCGGGAATCCTACAATGAGCAGTTCTTC	CASSPGRESYNEQFF
NA	TRBV10-3	few	TRBJ2-2	TGTGCCATCAGTGAGCGCGGAGGGAACACCGGGGAGCTGTTTTTT	CAISERGGNTGELFF
NA	TRBV7-2	NA	TRBJ2-7	TGTGCCAGCAGCTTAGAACGGCGGGCCGAGCAGTACTTC	CASSLERRAEQYF
NA	TRBV11-2	many	TRBJ2-7	TGTGCCAGCAGCCCCTCCGCAGGGGCAGCAAGGCAGTACTTC	CASSPSAGAARQYF
TRBD1	TRBV28	few	TRBJ1-5	TGTGCCAGCAGCTCGGGACAGGGGACCAATCAGCCCCAGCATTTT	CASSSGQGTNQPQHF
TRBD1	TRBV7-9	few	TRBJ2-7	TGTGCCAGCAGCTTAGCCGGGACAGGGGGCTACGAGCAGTACTTC	CASSLAGTGGYEQYF
NA	TRBV7-2	many	TRBJ2-3	TGTGCCAGCAGCCCGGGACTGCAGTCCACAGATACGCAGTATTTT	CASSPGLQSTDTQYF